The sequence of this TCR beta chain was determined in a study of T cells in Graves' hyperthyroidism and ophthalmopathy (dated by TCRdb to the late 2010s). With respect to the entire study: TCR V-J signatures able to tell the groups apart were searched for in a discovery cohort of 95 or so patients, of whom 40 to 45 had Graves' ophthalmopathy and around 57 had stable Graves' hyperthyroidism. Thyroid tissue and blood T-cell repertoires from about six Graves' hyperthyroidism patients were also compared in the study. For training and testing, the 100 or so patients in the discovery cohort were randomly divided in a 7:3 ratio. Whether ophthalmopathy could be predicted prospectively was tested in an independent validation cohort made up of about 18 hyperthyroidism patients plus 17 patients who later progressed to ophthalmopathy. According to the paper, TCR Vbeta CDR3 sequencing was carried out on over 130 peripheral blood samples, which came from more than 40 ophthalmopathy, around 75 hyperthyroidism and around 17 progressor patients. Once sampling was done, hyperthyroidism patients were given methimazole at a starting dose of 30 mg daily, whereas ophthalmopathy patients were given high-dose intravenous methylprednisolone. Summary of the overall study and its limitations: In validation, the model predicted progression to ophthalmopathy with just under 71% sensitivity and roughly 75% specificity, a median of about 6 months before onset. Most expanded thyroid clonotypes (frequency above 0.001) were also found in blood, which suggests that blood repertoires may mirror thyroid immune responses. Sample size was not statistically predetermined, and investigators were not blinded to group allocation. A 13 V-J signature model separated ophthalmopathy from stable hyperthyroidism, with over 85% sensitivity and about 81% specificity in cross-validation and 80%/75% in testing.

In this sample, this clonotype turned up a few times. This clone's antigen is unknown. No per-base quality is available; no much larger clone lies one base away. Any patient with an uncontrolled infection, another autoimmune disease, pregnancy or lactation was excluded. Diagnoses relied on clinical symptoms, serum thyroxine and TRAb, thyroid ultrasound and orbital computed tomography. Total RNA was extracted with Trizol reagent, and quality was checked on an Agilent 2100 Bioanalyzer. Amplification of TCR beta CDR3 regions was carried out from RNA transcripts. For the first round of RT-PCR on the TCR CDR3, the HTBI primer set was used together with the Qiagen OneStep RT-PCR kit. Libraries were constructed in a second round of multiplex PCR, after which size selection and purification were carried out. Libraries were sequenced paired-end with 100 bp reads on an Illumina HiSeq2000. In the original analysis: SOAPnuke was used to process the raw data, throwing out any read that contained adapters or uncalled bases, had a mean Phred below 15, or lacked an exact constant-primer or identifier match. COPE v1.2.5 was used to merge high-quality paired reads, and clonotypes were defined as unique nucleotide sequences. MiTCR v1.1 was used to align the clonotypes against IMGT TRBV, TRBD and TRBJ reference segments. Analysis was restricted to V-J combinations with a frequency above 0.0001, which covered roughly 99% of repertoires. The TCS score was defined as F50 (clonal expansion) divided by E x V (chaos), with BLOSUM62-based TCRdist calculated between CDR3 peptides within each V-J. Welch's t-statistics and random forest reduced just over 500 V-J features to roughly 13, which were used in a naive Bayes classifier (R e1071). The Morisita-Horn index was used to measure how similar the thyroid and blood repertoires were. TCRdb trimmed the raw reads at Q25, called clones with MiXCR and kept productive beta chains. Records with the same CDR3 protein are collapsed into one entry carrying the most frequent genes and DNA. The V and J calls shown here were made by TCRdb, not taken from the authors' results. The sample yields approximately 640,000 distinct CDR3 sequences; 45% were counted once. Approximately 6.8% of the sample lies in the top ten.

The junction shows trimming of 0 bases on V and 3 bases on J, plus 12 bases between the germline ends. As encoded in the germline V gene (reference sequence), CDR1 is DFQATT while CDR2 is SNEGSKA. Including cysteine and phenylalanine, the CDR3 has 15 amino acids. The read is trimmed to its CDR3 DNA, 45 bases read in frame from base 1. The sequencing sample was made of peripheral blood or thyroid tissue (not recorded which). The origin of this receptor is an adult man with Graves' disease, either hyperthyroidism or ophthalmopathy (not recorded which). The rearrangement joined TRBV20-1 to TRBJ1-5, and possibly TRBD1, on 5 matching bases. This receptor carries the CDR3 CSARDLGDNNQPQHF. The DNA reads TGCAGTGCTAGAGATCTGGGGGATAACAATCAGCCCCAGCATTTT.